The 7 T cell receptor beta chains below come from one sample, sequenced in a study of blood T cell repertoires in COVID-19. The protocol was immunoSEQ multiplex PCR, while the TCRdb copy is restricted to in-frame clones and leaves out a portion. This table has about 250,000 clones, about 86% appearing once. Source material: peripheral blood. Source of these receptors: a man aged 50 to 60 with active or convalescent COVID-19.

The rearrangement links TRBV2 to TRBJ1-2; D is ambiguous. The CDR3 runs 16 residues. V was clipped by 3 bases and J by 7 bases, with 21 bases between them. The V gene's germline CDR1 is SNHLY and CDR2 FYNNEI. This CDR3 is CASSDTGLRGISGYTF. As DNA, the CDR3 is TGTGCCAGCAGTGATACGGGCCTTAGAGGGATCAGTGGCTACACCTTC.

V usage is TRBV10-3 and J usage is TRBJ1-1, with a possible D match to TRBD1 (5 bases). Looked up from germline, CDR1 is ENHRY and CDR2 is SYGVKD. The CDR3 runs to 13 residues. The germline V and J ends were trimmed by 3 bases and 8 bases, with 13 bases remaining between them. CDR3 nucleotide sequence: TGTGCCATCAGTGATGGGGGGGGATTGGAAGCTTTCTTT. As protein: CAISDGGGLEAFF.

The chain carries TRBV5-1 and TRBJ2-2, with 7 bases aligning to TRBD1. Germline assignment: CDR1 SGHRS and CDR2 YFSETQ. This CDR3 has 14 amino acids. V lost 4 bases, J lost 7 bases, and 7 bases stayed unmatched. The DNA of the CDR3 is TGCGCCAGCAGCGTCGACAGGGCGGACGGGGAGCTGTTTTTT. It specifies CASSVDRADGELFF. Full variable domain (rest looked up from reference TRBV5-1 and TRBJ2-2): KAGVTQTPRYLIKTRGQQVTLSCSPISGHRSVSWYQQTPGQGLQFLFEYFSETQRNKGNFPGRFSGRQFSNSRSEMNVSTLELGDSALYLCASSVDRADGELFFGEGSRLTVL.

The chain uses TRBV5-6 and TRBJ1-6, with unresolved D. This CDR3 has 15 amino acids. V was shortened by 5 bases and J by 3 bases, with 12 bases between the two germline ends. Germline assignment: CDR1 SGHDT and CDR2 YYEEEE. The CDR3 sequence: CASRVGQHYNSPLHF. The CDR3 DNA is TGTGCCAGCAGGGTGGGCCAGCACTATAATTCACCCCTCCACTTT.

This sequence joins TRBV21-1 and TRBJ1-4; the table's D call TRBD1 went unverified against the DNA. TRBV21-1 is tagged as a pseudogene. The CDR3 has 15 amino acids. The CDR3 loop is CASSHDRGRNEKLFF. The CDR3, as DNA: TGTGCCAGCAGCCATGACAGGGGGCGCAACGAAAAACTGTTTTTT.

The chain's CDR3 is CSVAYQGVTGELFF. CDR3 DNA: TGCAGCGTCGCGTATCAGGGGGTGACCGGGGAGCTGTTTTTT. The chain is built from TRBV29-1 and TRBJ2-2; 7 bases map to TRBD1. The V and J ends lost 6 bases and 5 bases, in that order; junction bases with no gene match: 9. This CDR3 is built from 14 residues. The V gene's germline CDR1 is SQVTM and CDR2 ANQGSEA.

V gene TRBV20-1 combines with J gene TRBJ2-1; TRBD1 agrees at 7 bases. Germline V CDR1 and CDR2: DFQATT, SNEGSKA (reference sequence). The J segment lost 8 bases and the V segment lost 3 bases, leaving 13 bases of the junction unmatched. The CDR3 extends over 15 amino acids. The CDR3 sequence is CSASIGGLQGDEQFF. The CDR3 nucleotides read TGCAGTGCTAGTATAGGGGGCCTCCAAGGGGATGAGCAGTTCTTC.